This T cell receptor (beta chain) came from a study of cytomegalovirus exposure and HLA in healthy donors. Primers: 60 Vbeta forward and 13 Jbeta reverse. Libraries were prepared by immunoSEQ multiplex PCR; TCRdb keeps only in-frame clonotypes and omits some of them. The data contain 95,000 to 110,000 clones, approximately 84% of them singletons. From germline, CDR1 is MGHRA and CDR2 YSYEKL. This CDR3 contains 17 residues. J lost 3 bases, V lost 5 bases, and 6 bases had no gene match. This TCR came from a man in his thirties or forties in good health and CMV-seronegative. Source material: PBMCs. The chain uses TRBV4-1 and TRBJ2-3, with 15 bases that match TRBD2. CDR3 in amino acids: CASSATGLAGGTDTQYF. The CDR3, as DNA: TGCGCCAGCAGCGCCACGGGACTAGCGGGGGGAACAGATACGCAGTATTTT.